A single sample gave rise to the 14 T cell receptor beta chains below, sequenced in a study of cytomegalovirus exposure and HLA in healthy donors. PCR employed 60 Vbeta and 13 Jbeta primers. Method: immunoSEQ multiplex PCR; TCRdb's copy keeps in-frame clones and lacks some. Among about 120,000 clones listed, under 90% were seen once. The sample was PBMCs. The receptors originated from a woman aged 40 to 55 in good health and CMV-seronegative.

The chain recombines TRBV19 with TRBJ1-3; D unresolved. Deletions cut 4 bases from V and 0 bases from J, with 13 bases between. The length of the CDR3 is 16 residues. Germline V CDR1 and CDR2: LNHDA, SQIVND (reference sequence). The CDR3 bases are TGTGCCAGTAGTAAATCTTCTGCGCGCTCTGGAAACACCATATATTTT. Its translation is CASSKSSARSGNTIYF. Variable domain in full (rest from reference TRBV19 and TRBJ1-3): DGGITQSPKYLFRKEGQNVTLSCEQNLNHDAMYWYRQDPGQGLRLIYYSQIVNDFQKGDIAEGYSVSREKKESFPLTVTSAQKNPTAFYLCASSKSSARSGNTIYFGEGSWLTVV.

In DNA, the CDR3 is TGTGCCAGCAGCGCGGGGGACAGGGGACGAATCCCCGGGGAGCTGTTTTTT. Translated, it gives CASSAGDRGRIPGELFF. The gene calls are TRBV9 and TRBJ2-2, with 10 positions matching TRBD1. V shed 3 bases, J shed 6 bases, and the junction held 11 bases outside the gene matches. Germline CDR1 SGDLS, CDR2 YYNGEE. The CDR3 is 17 residues long.

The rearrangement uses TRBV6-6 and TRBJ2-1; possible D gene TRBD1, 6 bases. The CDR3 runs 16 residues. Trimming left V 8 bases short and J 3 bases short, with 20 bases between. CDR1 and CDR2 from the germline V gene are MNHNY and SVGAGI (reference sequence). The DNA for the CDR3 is TGTGCCAGCCAAGGCCCCAGGGGCGGACACTACAATGAGCAGTTCTTC. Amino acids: CASQGPRGGHYNEQFF.

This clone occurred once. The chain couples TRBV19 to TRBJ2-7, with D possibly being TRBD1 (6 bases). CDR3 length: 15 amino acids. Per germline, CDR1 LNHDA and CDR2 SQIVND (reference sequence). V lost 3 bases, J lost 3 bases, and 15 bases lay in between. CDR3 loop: CASSIPGQGLYEQYF. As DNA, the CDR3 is TGTGCCAGTAGTATTCCGGGGCAGGGGCTCTACGAGCAGTACTTC.

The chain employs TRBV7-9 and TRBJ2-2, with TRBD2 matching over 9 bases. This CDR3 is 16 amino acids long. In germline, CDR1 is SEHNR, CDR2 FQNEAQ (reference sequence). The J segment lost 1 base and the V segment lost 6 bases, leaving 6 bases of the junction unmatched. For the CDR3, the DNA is TGTGCCAGCAGACAGGAACTAGCGGGGAACACCGGGGAGCTGTTTTTT. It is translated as CASRQELAGNTGELFF.

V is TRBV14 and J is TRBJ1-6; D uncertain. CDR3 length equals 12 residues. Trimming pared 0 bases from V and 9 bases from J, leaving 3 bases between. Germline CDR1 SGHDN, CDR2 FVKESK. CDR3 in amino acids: CASSQERSPLHF. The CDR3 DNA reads TGTGCCAGCAGCCAAGAGCGTTCACCCCTCCACTTT.

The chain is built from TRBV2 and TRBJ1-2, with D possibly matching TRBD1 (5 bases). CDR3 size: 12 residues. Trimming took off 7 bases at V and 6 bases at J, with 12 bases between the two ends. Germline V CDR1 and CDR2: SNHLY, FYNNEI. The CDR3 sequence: CASKVTQDGYTF. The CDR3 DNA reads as TGTGCCAGCAAAGTGACACAGGATGGCTACACCTTC. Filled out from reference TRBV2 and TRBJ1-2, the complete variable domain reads EPEVTQTPSHQVTQMGQEVILRCVPISNHLYFYWYRQILGQKVEFLVSFYNNEISEKSEIFDDQFSVERPDGSNFTLKIRSTKLEDSAMYFCASKVTQDGYTFGSGTRLTVV.

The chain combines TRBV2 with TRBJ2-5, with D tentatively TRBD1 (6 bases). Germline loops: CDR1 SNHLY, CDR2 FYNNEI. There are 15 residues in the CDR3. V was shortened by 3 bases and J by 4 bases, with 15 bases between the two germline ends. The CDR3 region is CASSDRPGAPETQYF. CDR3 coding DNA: TGTGCCAGCAGTGACCGGCCAGGGGCTCCAGAGACCCAGTACTTC.

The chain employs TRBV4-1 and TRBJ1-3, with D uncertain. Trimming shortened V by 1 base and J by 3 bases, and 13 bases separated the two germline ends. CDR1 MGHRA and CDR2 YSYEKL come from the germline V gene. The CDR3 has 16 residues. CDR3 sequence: CASSQGAGGLGNTIYF. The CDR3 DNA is TGCGCCAGCAGCCAAGGGGCAGGAGGCCTTGGAAACACCATATATTTT.

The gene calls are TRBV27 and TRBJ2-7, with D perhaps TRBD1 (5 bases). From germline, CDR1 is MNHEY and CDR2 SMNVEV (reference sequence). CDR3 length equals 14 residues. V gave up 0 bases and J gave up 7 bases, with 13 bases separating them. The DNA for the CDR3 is TGTGCCAGCAGTTTATCTCCCAGGGCGGAGGAGCAGTACTTC. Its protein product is CASSLSPRAEEQYF.

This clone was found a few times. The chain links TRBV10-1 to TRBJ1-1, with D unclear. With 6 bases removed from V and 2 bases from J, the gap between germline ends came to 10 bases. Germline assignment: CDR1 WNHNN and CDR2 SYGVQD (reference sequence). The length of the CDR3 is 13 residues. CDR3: CASRATRNTEAFF. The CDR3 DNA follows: TGCGCCAGCAGAGCCACCCGTAACACTGAAGCTTTCTTT.

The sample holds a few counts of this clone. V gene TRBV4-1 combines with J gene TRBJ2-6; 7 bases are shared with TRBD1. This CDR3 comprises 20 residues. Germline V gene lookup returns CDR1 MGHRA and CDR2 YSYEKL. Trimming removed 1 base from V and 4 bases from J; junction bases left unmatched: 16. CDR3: CASSQASGTAVVSGANVLTF. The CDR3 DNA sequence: TGCGCCAGCAGCCAAGCCTCCGGGACAGCGGTGGTATCGGGGGCCAACGTCCTGACTTTC.

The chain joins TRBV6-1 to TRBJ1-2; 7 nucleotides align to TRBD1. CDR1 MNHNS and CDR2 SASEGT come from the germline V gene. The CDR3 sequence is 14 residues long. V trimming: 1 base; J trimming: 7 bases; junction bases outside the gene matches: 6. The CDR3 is CASSEVVAGGGYTF. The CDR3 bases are TGTGCCAGCAGTGAAGTCGTGGCAGGGGGTGGCTACACCTTC.

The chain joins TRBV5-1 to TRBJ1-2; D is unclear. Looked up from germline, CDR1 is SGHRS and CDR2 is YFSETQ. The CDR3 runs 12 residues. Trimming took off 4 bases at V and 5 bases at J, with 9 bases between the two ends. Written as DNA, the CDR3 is TGCGCCAGCAGCCCGGGGTCATATGGCTACACCTTC. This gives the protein CASSPGSYGYTF.